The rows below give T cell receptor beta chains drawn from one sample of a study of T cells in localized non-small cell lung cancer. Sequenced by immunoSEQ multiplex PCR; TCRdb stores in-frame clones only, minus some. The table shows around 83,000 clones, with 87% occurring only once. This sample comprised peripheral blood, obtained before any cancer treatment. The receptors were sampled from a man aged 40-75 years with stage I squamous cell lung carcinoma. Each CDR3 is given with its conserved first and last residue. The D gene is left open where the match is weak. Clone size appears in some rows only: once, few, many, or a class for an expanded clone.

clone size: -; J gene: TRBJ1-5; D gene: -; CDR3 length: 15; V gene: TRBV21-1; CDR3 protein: CASSRIRGGNQPQHF; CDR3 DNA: TGTGCCAGCAGCCGAATCCGGGGGGGAAATCAGCCCCAGCATTTT
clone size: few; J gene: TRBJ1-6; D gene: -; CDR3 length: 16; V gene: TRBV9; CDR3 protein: CASSVTEALANSPLHF; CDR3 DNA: TGTGCCAGCAGCGTAACCGAGGCTCTAGCTAATTCACCCCTCCACTTT
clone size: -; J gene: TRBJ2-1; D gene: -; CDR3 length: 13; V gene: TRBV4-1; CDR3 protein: CASSPTVVNEQFF; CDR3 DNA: TGCGCCAGCAGCCCGACAGTAGTCAATGAGCAGTTCTTC
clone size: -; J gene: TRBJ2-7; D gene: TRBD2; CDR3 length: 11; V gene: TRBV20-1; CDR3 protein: CSARGFHEQYF; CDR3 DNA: TGCAGTGCGCGGGGGTTCCACGAGCAGTACTTC
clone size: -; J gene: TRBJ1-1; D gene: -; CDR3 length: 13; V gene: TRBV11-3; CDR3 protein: CASSLSVDTEAFF; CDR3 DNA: TGTGCCAGCAGCTTGTCGGTGGACACTGAAGCTTTCTTT
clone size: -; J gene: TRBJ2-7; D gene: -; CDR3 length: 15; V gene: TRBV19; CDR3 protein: CASSIAGKTSYEQYF; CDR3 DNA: TGTGCCAGTAGTATCGCAGGGAAAACCTCCTACGAGCAGTACTTC
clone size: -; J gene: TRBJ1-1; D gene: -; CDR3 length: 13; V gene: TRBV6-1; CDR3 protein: CASRVDRNTEAFF; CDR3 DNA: TGTGCCAGCAGGGTGGACAGGAACACTGAAGCTTTCTTT
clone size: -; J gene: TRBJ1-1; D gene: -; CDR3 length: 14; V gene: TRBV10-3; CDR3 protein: CAISGRTENTEAFF; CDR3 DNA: TGTGCCATCAGTGGTAGGACGGAGAACACTGAAGCTTTCTTT
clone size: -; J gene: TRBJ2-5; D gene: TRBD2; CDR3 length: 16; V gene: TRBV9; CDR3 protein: CASSVTSGGLQETQYF; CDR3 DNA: TGTGCCAGCAGCGTAACTAGCGGGGGCTTACAAGAGACCCAGTACTTC
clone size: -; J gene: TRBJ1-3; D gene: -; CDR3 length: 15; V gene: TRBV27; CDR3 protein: CASSLSRRAGNTIYF; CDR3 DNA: TGTGCCAGCAGTTTATCCCGCAGGGCTGGAAACACCATATATTTT
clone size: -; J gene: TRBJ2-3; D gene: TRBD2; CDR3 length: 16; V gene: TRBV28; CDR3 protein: CASSFANGRGGDTQYF; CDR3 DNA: TGTGCCAGCAGTTTTGCGAATGGAAGGGGAGGGGATACGCAGTATTTT
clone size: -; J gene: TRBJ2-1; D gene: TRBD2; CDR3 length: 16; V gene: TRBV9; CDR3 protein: CASSVGLAVVYNEQFF; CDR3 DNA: TGTGCCAGCAGCGTAGGGCTAGCGGTAGTCTACAATGAGCAGTTCTTC
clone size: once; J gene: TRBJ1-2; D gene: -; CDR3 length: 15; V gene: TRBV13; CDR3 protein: CASSLGRGGAYGYTF; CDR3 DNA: TGTGCCAGCAGCTTAGGCCGAGGAGGGGCCTATGGCTACACCTTC
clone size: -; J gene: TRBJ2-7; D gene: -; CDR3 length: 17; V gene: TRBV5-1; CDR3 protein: CASSLPSSGTAGYEQYF; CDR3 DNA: TGCGCCAGCAGCTTGCCAAGCTCCGGGACGGCGGGCTACGAGCAGTACTTC
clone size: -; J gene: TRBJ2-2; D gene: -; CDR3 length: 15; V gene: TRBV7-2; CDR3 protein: CASSPRLTSLGELFF; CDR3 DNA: TGTGCCAGCAGCCCCAGGCTCACTTCCCTCGGGGAGCTGTTTTTT
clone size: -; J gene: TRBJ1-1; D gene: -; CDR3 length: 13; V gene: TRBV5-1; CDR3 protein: CASSQGGRAEAFF; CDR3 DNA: TGCGCCAGCAGCCAAGGGGGGCGGGCTGAAGCTTTCTTT
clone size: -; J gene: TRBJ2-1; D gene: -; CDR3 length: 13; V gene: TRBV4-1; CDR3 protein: CASSPRFYNEQFF; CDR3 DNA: TGCGCCAGCAGCCCGCGCTTCTACAATGAGCAGTTCTTC
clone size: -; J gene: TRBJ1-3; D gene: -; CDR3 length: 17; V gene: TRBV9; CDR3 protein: CASSVTTRGAGGNTIYF; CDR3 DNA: TGTGCCAGCAGCGTTACCACACGGGGAGCGGGCGGAAACACCATATATTTT
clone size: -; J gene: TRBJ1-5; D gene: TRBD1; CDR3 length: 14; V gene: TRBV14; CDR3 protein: CASSQTGGNQPQHF; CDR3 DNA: TGTGCCAGCAGCCAGACAGGGGGCAATCAGCCCCAGCATTTT
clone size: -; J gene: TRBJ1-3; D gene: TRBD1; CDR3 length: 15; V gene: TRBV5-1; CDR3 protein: CASARGQTEGNTIYF; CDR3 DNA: TGCGCCAGCGCCCGGGGACAGACAGAGGGAAACACCATATATTTT
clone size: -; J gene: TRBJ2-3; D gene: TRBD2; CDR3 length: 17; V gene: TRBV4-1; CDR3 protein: CASSLGSGGGARDTQYF; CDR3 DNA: TGCGCCAGCAGCCTAGGGTCCGGCGGGGGGGCCAGGGATACGCAGTATTTT
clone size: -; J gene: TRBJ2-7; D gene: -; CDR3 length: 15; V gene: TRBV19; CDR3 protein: CASAGTSLGSYEQYF; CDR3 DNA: TGTGCCTCAGCGGGGACATCGTTAGGCTCCTACGAGCAGTACTTC
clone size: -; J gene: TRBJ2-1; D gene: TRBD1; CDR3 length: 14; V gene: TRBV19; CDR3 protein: CASSMGQGASEQFF; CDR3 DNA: TGTGCCAGTAGTATGGGACAGGGGGCGAGTGAGCAGTTCTTC
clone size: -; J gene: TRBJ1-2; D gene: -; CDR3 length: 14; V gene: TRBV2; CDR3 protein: CASSGGQRHYGYTF; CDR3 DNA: TGTGCCAGCAGTGGTGGACAGAGACACTATGGCTACACCTTC
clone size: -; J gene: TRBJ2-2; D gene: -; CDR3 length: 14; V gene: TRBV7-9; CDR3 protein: CASSLELDTGELFF; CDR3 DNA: TGTGCCAGCAGCTTGGAATTAGACACCGGGGAGCTGTTTTTT
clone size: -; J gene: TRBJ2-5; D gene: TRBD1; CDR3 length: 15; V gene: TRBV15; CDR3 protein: CATSRAPGGAETQYF; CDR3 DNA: TGTGCCACCAGCAGAGCTCCAGGGGGCGCGGAGACCCAGTACTTC
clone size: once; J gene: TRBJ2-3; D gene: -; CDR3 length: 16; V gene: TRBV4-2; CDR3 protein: CASSQGNTRGTDTQYF; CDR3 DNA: TGTGCCAGCAGCCAAGGTAACACAAGGGGCACAGATACGCAGTATTTT
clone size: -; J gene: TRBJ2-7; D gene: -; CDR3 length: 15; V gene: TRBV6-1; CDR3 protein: CASSERVTSSYEQYF; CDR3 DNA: TGTGCCAGCAGTGAACGGGTTACCAGCTCCTACGAGCAGTACTTC
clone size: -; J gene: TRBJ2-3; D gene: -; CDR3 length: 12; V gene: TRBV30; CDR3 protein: CAWSGTPDTQYF; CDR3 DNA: TGTGCCTGGAGTGGGACCCCAGATACGCAGTATTTT
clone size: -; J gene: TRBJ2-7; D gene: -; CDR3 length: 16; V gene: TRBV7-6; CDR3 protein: CASSSPAEGDPYEQYF; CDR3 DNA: TGTGCCAGCAGCTCCCCGGCGGAGGGGGATCCCTACGAGCAGTACTTC
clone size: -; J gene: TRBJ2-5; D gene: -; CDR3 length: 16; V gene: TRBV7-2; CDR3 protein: CASSLVGQGIGKTQYF; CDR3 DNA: TGTGCCAGCAGCTTAGTGGGGCAGGGTATCGGGAAGACCCAGTACTTC
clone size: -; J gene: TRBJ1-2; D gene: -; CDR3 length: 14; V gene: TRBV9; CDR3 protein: CASSVSTVNYGYTF; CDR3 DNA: TGTGCCAGCAGCGTTTCCACAGTGAACTATGGCTACACCTTC
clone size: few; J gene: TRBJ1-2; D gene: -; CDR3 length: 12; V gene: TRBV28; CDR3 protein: CASSSGSYGYTF; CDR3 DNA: TGTGCCAGCAGTTCTGGAAGCTATGGCTACACCTTC
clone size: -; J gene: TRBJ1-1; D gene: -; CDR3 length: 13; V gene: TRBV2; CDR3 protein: CASGVGGSTEAFF; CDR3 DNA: TGTGCCAGCGGAGTAGGGGGTTCCACTGAAGCTTTCTTT
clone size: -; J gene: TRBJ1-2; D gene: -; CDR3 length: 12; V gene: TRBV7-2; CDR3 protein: CASSPVDYGYTF; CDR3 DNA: TGTGCCAGCAGCCCGGTCGACTATGGCTACACCTTC
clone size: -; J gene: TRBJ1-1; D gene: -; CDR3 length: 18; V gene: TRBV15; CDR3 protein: CATSRDLGSGRRNTEAFF; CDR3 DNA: TGTGCCACCAGCAGAGATCTCGGGTCCGGACGGAGGAACACTGAAGCTTTCTTT
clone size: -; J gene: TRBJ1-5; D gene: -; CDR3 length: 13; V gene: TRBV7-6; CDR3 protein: CASSLASNQPQHF; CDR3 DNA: TGTGCCAGCAGCTTAGCGAGCAATCAGCCCCAGCATTTT
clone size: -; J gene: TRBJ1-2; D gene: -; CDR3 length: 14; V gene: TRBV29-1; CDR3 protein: CSVEGDGRFYGYTF; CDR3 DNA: TGCAGCGTTGAAGGGGACGGAAGATTTTATGGCTACACCTTC
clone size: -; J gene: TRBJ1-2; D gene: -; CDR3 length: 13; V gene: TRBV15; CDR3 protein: CATSRDRRAGYTF; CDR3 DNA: TGTGCCACCAGCAGAGATCGCAGGGCGGGCTACACCTTC
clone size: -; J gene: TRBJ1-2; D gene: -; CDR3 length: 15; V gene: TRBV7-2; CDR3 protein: CASSLVPRTFYGYTF; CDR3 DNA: TGTGCCAGCAGCTTAGTCCCCCGAACCTTCTATGGCTACACCTTC